The source of this T cell receptor beta chain is a study of cytomegalovirus exposure and HLA in healthy donors. This clone has a handful of counts. No antigen is known for it. PCR used 60 Vbeta primers and 13 Jbeta primers. Here immunoSEQ multiplex PCR was the method, and the copy in TCRdb shows in-frame clones only, minus some. The repertoire holds fewer than 150,000 clones, with about 80% as singletons. The study, taken as a whole, reports: Previously analyzed data showed that most TCR beta V segments were productive at a frequency of about 87% or about 30%.

V was pared by 3 bases and J by 7 bases, with 0 bases of the junction left unmatched. The CDR3 has 14 residues. Germline CDR1 SGHAT, CDR2 FQNNGV. The chain uses TRBV11-2 and TRBJ1-4; 12 positions match TRBD1. The source of this sequence is a man in his forties in good health and CMV-seropositive. Sample: PBMCs. In nucleotides, the CDR3 is TGTGCCAGCAGCTTGGGACAGGGGGCTGAAAAACTGTTTTTT. Translation gives CASSLGQGAEKLFF. The whole variable domain, filled in from reference TRBV11-2 and TRBJ1-4, reads EAGVAQSPRYKIIEKRQSVAFWCNPISGHATLYWYQQILGQGPKLLIQFQNNGVVDDSQLPKDRFSAERLKGVDSTLKIQPAKLEDSAVYLCASSLGQGAEKLFFGSGTQLSVL.